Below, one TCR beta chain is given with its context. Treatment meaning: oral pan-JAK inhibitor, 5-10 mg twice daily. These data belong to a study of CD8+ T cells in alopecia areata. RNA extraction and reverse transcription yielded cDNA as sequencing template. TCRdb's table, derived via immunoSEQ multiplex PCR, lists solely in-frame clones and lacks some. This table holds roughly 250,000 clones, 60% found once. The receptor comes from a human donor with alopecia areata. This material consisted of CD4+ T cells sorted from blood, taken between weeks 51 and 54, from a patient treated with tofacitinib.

CDR3 loop: CASSDDTSGGYNEQFF. Here the CDR3 DNA reads TGTGCCAGCAGTGACGATACTAGCGGGGGCTACAATGAGCAGTTCTTC. This chain connects TRBV2 to TRBJ2-1, with 11 bases matching TRBD2. The CDR3 consists of 16 residues. Germline lookup yields CDR1 SNHLY and CDR2 FYNNEI. V lost 3 bases to trimming and J lost 3 bases; unmatched junction nucleotides: 4.